One sample yielded the 28 T cell receptor beta chains listed below, sequenced in a study of blood T cell repertoires in COVID-19. The repertoire was sequenced with immunoSEQ multiplex PCR; TCRdb's copy has only in-frame clones and lacks some. Of 90,000 to 100,000 clones in the sample, approximately 84% were seen once. Sequences were obtained from peripheral blood. All receptors derive from a man in his sixties with acute or convalescent COVID-19.

The V gene is TRBV11-3, the J gene TRBJ2-3; 8 nucleotides align to TRBD2. Per germline, CDR1 SGHNT and CDR2 YENEEA. CDR3 length: 14 residues. Germline trimming cut 1 base from V and 6 bases from J; bases unmatched to any gene: 3. The CDR3 is CASSLGGGPDTQYF. For the CDR3, the DNA is TGTGCCAGCAGCTTAGGCGGGGGGCCTGATACGCAGTATTTT.

The chain is built from TRBV4-3 and TRBJ1-5, with 8 bases aligning to TRBD1. J lost 0 bases, V lost 3 bases, and 4 bases had no gene match. Per germline, CDR1 LGHNA and CDR2 YSLEER. CDR3 length: 16 amino acids. The CDR3 nucleotides read TGCGCCAGCAGCCAGGACAGGGTATCTAGCAATCAGCCCCAGCATTTT. Translation: CASSQDRVSSNQPQHF.

The gene calls are TRBV6-2 or TRBV6-3 and TRBJ1-5, with a weak D call TRBD1 (6 bases). Trimming pared 2 bases from V and 0 bases from J, leaving 17 bases between. The V gene's germline CDR1 is MNHEY and CDR2 SVGEGT. The CDR3 consists of 18 residues. CDR3 loop: CASSYLGQQGYSNQPQHF. The DNA for the CDR3 is TGTGCCAGCAGTTACCTAGGACAGCAGGGATATAGCAATCAGCCCCAGCATTTT.

The rearrangement joins TRBV11-2 to TRBJ1-6; D call uncertain. Deletions cut 3 bases from V and 9 bases from J, with 18 bases between. This CDR3 region has 16 residues. Germline V gene lookup returns CDR1 SGHAT and CDR2 FQNNGV. The DNA of the CDR3 is TGTGCCAGCAGCTTGACTTCATTGAACTTGGGTTCACCCCTCCACTTT. Its protein product is CASSLTSLNLGSPLHF.

This clone was recorded a few times. The J gene is TRBJ2-5, the V gene TRBV5-8; D is undetermined. CDR1 and CDR2 from the germline V gene are SGHTS and YDEGEE. The CDR3 totals 12 residues. Trimming pared 1 base from V and 2 bases from J, leaving 3 bases between. CDR3 in DNA: TGTGCCAGCAGCTTGCTACAAGAGACCCAGTACTTC. Protein product: CASSLLQETQYF.

J is TRBJ2-7 and V is TRBV7-2, with no clear D. Per the germline V gene, CDR1 is SGHTA and CDR2 is FQGNSA. The CDR3 has 14 amino acids. V was pared by 2 bases and J by 2 bases, with 10 bases between. CDR3 region: CASSLMGSAYEQYF. The CDR3 bases are TGTGCCAGCAGCTTAATGGGCAGTGCCTACGAGCAGTACTTC.

The gene calls are TRBV5-1 and TRBJ1-5; tentative D call: TRBD1 (5 bases). Trimming took 0 bases from V and 4 from J, leaving 17 bases between them. The CDR3 covers 17 residues. Germline CDR1 reads SGHRS; CDR2 reads YFSETQ. The CDR3, as DNA: TGCGCCAGCAGCTTGGAAGGCTCCGGACGGGGGAATCAGCCCCAGCATTTT. Translation: CASSLEGSGRGNQPQHF.

The genes are TRBV5-1 and TRBJ2-1, with D possibly matching TRBD1 (5 bases). Germline V gives CDR1 SGHRS, CDR2 YFSETQ. Trimming removed 4 bases at V and 0 bases at J, with 11 bases between. This CDR3 contains 15 residues. The CDR3 nucleotides are TGCGCCAGCAGCGAAGACAGAAGCTCCTACAATGAGCAGTTCTTC. As protein: CASSEDRSSYNEQFF.

The V and J genes are TRBV4-3 and TRBJ2-1; 8 bases align to TRBD1. Trimming at V came to 2 bases and at J to 1 base, leaving 1 base not matched to a gene. The CDR3 is 15 residues long. Germline V CDR1 and CDR2: LGHNA, YSLEER. The CDR3 loop reads CASSQRTGSYNEQFF. The CDR3 DNA sequence: TGCGCCAGCAGCCAAAGGACAGGGTCCTACAATGAGCAGTTCTTC.

This chain links TRBV21-1 with TRBJ1-4; TRBD1, the table's D call, lacks a check against the DNA. TRBV21-1 is marked as a pseudogene. This CDR3 region has 17 residues. The DNA of the CDR3 is TGTGCCAGCAGCAAAGTGGACAGGCGCCACAGTAATGAAAAACTGTTTTTT. Its protein is CASSKVDRRHSNEKLFF.

This clone was observed a single time. This rearrangement joins TRBV4-1 to TRBJ1-1; 8 bases align to TRBD1. Germline values: CDR1 MGHRA, CDR2 YSYEKL. The V and J ends lost 0 bases and 2 bases, in that order; junction bases with no gene match: 5. The CDR3 extends over 16 amino acids. The CDR3 DNA follows: TGCGCCAGCAGCCAAGAGGCCAGGGGGCGAAACACTGAAGCTTTCTTT. This codes for CASSQEARGRNTEAFF.

V usage is TRBV15 and J usage is TRBJ2-7; TRBD1 matches 9 bases. V lost 0 bases to trimming and J lost 0 bases; unmatched junction nucleotides: 15. Germline V gives CDR1 LNHNV, CDR2 YYDKDF (reference sequence). The CDR3 is made up of 20 amino acids. The CDR3 DNA reads TGTGCCACCAGCAGAGATCTCGGACAGGGGCCTTCCGTTGGCTCCTACGAGCAGTACTTC. Its protein product is CATSRDLGQGPSVGSYEQYF.

This chain uses TRBV19 with TRBJ1-5; D not certain. Germline values: CDR1 LNHDA, CDR2 SQIVND (reference sequence). This CDR3 is built from 16 residues. V was shortened by 0 bases and J by 0 bases, with 9 bases between the two germline ends. CDR3 sequence (DNA): TGTGCCAGTAGTATAGAGGGCCCGTATAGCAATCAGCCCCAGCATTTT. Residues: CASSIEGPYSNQPQHF.

This chain joins TRBV19 and TRBJ1-4, with D possibly matching TRBD1 (6 bases). The germline V and J ends were trimmed by 3 bases and 5 bases, with 16 bases remaining between them. This CDR3 spans 16 amino acids. Germline V gene lookup returns CDR1 LNHDA and CDR2 SQIVND (reference sequence). The CDR3 sequence is CASSIGPGAPNEKLFF. CDR3 nucleotides: TGTGCCAGTAGTATCGGACCAGGGGCGCCGAATGAAAAACTGTTTTTT.

The chain links TRBV30 to TRBJ1-2; the D gene is possibly TRBD1 (6 bases). The CDR3 sequence is 13 residues long. V was pared by 4 bases and J by 0 bases, with 9 bases between. The germline V gene encodes CDR1 GTSNPN and CDR2 SVGIG (reference sequence). The CDR3 nucleotides read TGTGCCTGGACCAGGGGAGCTAACTATGGCTACACCTTC. Its protein product is CAWTRGANYGYTF.

The rearrangement uses TRBV28 and TRBJ2-7, with D possibly being TRBD1 (7 bases). Germline V gene data show CDR1 as MDHEN and CDR2 as SYDVKM. V lost 3 bases and J lost 4, with 13 bases in between. The length of the CDR3 is 14 residues. CDR3 DNA: TGTGCCAGCAGTTTCTCACAGGGGAGGTACGAGCAGTACTTC. It codes for CASSFSQGRYEQYF.

This clone appeared a few times. The chain couples TRBV27 to TRBJ1-2; maybe TRBD1 (5 bases). Germline CDR1 and CDR2: MNHEY and SMNVEV (reference sequence). Trimming pared 5 bases from V and 1 base from J, leaving 14 bases between. The CDR3 sequence is 15 residues long. The CDR3 coding sequence is TGTGCCAGCAGTCCCACAGGTTACGGTAACTATGGCTACACCTTC. Amino acid sequence: CASSPTGYGNYGYTF.

V and J are TRBV5-5 and TRBJ1-6; D unresolved. The CDR3 has 18 amino acids. CDR1 SGHKS and CDR2 YYEKEE come from the germline V gene (reference sequence). The V gene lost 0 bases and the J gene lost 0 bases, with 13 bases spanning the gap. CDR3 protein: CASSLAPIPSSYNSPLHF. In DNA form, the CDR3 reads TGTGCCAGCAGCTTGGCCCCCATTCCGAGCTCCTATAATTCACCCCTCCACTTT.

J is TRBJ1-6 and V is TRBV19, with 7 bases that match TRBD1. V shed 4 bases and J 5 bases; nucleotides not matched to a gene: 5. Looked up from germline, CDR1 is LNHDA and CDR2 is SQIVND (reference sequence). CDR3 size: 15 residues. The CDR3 reads CASSTGTDDNSPLHF. In DNA, the CDR3 is TGTGCCAGTAGTACCGGGACAGATGATAATTCACCCCTCCACTTT.

The chain is built from TRBV6-5 and TRBJ1-2; D not certain. This CDR3 region has 13 residues. Germline V gene data show CDR1 as MNHEY and CDR2 as SVGAGI. The V and J ends lost 6 bases and 3 bases respectively, with 11 bases between them. CDR3 sequence (DNA): TGTGCCAGCAGCCAGGCCAGTTACTATGGCTACACCTTC. Translating gives CASSQASYYGYTF.

The chain recombines TRBV6-5 with TRBJ1-1; D is undetermined. Looked up from germline, CDR1 is MNHEY and CDR2 is SVGAGI. The CDR3 spans 15 residues. V was trimmed by 0 bases and J by 0 bases, leaving 8 bases between them. CDR3 sequence reads: CASSYSSGLNTEAFF. In DNA, the CDR3 is TGTGCCAGCAGTTACTCGTCAGGTTTGAACACTGAAGCTTTCTTT.

The chain has TRBV19 and TRBJ2-3, with a possible D match to TRBD2 (5 bases). The germline V and J ends were trimmed by 0 bases and 5 bases, with 12 bases remaining between them. The CDR3 is 15 amino acids. Germline V gene sequence: CDR1 LNHDA, CDR2 SQIVND (reference sequence). CDR3 sequence: CASSIERAEKDTQYF. CDR3 nucleotides: TGTGCCAGTAGTATAGAGAGGGCCGAAAAAGATACGCAGTATTTT.

The J gene is TRBJ1-3, the V gene TRBV4-3; D gene unclear. This CDR3 has 16 residues. Germline V gene sequence: CDR1 LGHNA, CDR2 YSLEER. V shed 0 bases and J shed 8 bases, with 17 bases lying between them. The CDR3 region is CASSQDWTGSVDTIYF. The CDR3 coding sequence is TGCGCCAGCAGCCAAGATTGGACGGGGTCTGTGGACACCATATATTTT.

The J gene is TRBJ2-3, the V gene TRBV18; D call uncertain. CDR3 length: 16 residues. The germline V gene encodes CDR1 KGHSH and CDR2 LQKENI. Trimming left V 0 bases short and J 0 bases short, with 10 bases between. The CDR3 loop reads CASSPPNSYSTDTQYF. CDR3 in DNA: TGTGCCAGCTCACCACCCAACAGTTATAGCACAGATACGCAGTATTTT. Filled out from reference TRBV18 and TRBJ2-3, the complete variable domain reads NAGVMQNPRHLVRRRGQEARLRCSPMKGHSHVYWYRQLPEEGLKFMVYLQKENIIDESGMPKERFSAEFPKEGPSILRIQQVVRGDSAAYFCASSPPNSYSTDTQYFGPGTRLTVL.

The chain links TRBV9 to TRBJ1-1; 10 bases line up with TRBD1. Germline CDR1 is SGDLS and CDR2 is YYNGEE. The CDR3 runs to 16 residues. Trimming at V came to 3 bases and at J to 1 base, leaving 6 bases not matched to a gene. CDR3 DNA: TGTGCCAGCAGCGACCCGGGACAGGGGCGGAACACTGAAGCTTTCTTT. Translation: CASSDPGQGRNTEAFF.

This clone showed up just once. The gene calls are TRBV5-4 and TRBJ2-6; D perhaps matches TRBD1 (6 bases). This CDR3 is built from 17 residues. The germline V gene encodes CDR1 SGHNT and CDR2 YYREEE (reference sequence). Trimming removed 6 bases from V and 4 bases from J, with 20 bases in between. CDR3 DNA sequence: TGTGCCAGCACCTATACAGGGATGAGGAAAGGGGCCAACGTCCTGACTTTC. Its protein product is CASTYTGMRKGANVLTF.

J is TRBJ1-5 and V is TRBV28, with D uncertain. V shed 5 bases and J shed 0 bases, with 5 bases lying between them. Per the germline V gene, CDR1 is MDHEN and CDR2 is SYDVKM. The CDR3 runs to 13 residues. The CDR3 loop is CASSEYSNQPQHF. The CDR3 bases are TGTGCCAGCAGTGAGTATAGCAATCAGCCCCAGCATTTT.

This chain connects TRBV7-2 to TRBJ2-2, with D possibly being TRBD1 (5 bases). The CDR3 is 14 residues long. The ends were cut back, 5 bases at V and 7 bases at J, with 14 bases in the middle. Germline loops: CDR1 SGHTA, CDR2 FQGNSA. The CDR3 nucleotides read TGTGCCAGCAGCCTGCAACAACAGGTCGGGGAGCTGTTTTTT. This gives the protein CASSLQQQVGELFF.